This passage covers 3 T cell receptor beta chains from one sample sequenced in a study of cytomegalovirus exposure and HLA in healthy donors. The PCR made use of 60 Vbeta and 13 Jbeta primers. Libraries were prepared by immunoSEQ multiplex PCR; TCRdb keeps only in-frame clonotypes and omits some of them. Of fewer than 150,000 clones detected, 70% to 80% appear once; the ten largest clones hold less than 5.5%. Source material: PBMCs. The receptors shown here come from a woman aged 25 to 39 in good health and CMV-seropositive.

The genes are TRBV10-1 and TRBJ2-1; TRBD1 matches at 7 bases. This CDR3 spans 15 amino acids. Germline assignment: CDR1 WNHNN and CDR2 SYGVQD (reference sequence). Trimming removed 2 bases from V and 9 bases from J; junction bases left unmatched: 10. This CDR3 is CASSEGREGAIEQFF. The CDR3 DNA reads as TGCGCCAGCAGTGAGGGGCGTGAGGGGGCCATTGAGCAGTTCTTC.

The V gene is TRBV25-1, the J gene TRBJ1-3, with unresolved D. There are 11 residues in the CDR3. Trimming cost V 7 bases and J 4 bases, with 5 bases left between them. Germline lookup yields CDR1 MGHDK and CDR2 SYGVNS. The CDR3 sequence is CASTFGNTIYF. CDR3 bases: TGTGCCAGCACATTCGGAAACACCATATATTTT.

This chain uses TRBV19 with TRBJ1-2; D might be TRBD1 (5 bases). Trimming took 4 bases from V and 4 from J, leaving 13 bases between them. CDR3 length: 14 amino acids. Looked up from germline, CDR1 is LNHDA and CDR2 is SQIVND (reference sequence). The DNA of the CDR3 is TGTGCCAGTAGTAACCACCAGGGTGGCTATGGCTACACCTTC. Translation: CASSNHQGGYGYTF.